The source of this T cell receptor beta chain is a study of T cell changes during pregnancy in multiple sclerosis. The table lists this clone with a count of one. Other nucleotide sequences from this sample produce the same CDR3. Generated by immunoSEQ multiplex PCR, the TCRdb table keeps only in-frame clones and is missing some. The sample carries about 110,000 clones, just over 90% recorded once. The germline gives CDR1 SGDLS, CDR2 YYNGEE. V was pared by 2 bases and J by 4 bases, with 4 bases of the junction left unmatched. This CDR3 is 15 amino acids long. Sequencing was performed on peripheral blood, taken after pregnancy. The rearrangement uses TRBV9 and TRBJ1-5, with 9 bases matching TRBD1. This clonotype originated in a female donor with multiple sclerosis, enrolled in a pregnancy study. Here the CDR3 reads CASSVGDRENQPQHF. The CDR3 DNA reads TGTGCCAGCAGCGTGGGGGACAGGGAAAATCAGCCCCAGCATTTT.